These T cell receptor beta chains were read from a single sample in a study of beta chain features in type 1 diabetes. Profiled with immunoSEQ multiplex PCR; TCRdb holds only in-frame clones, not every one. The sample consists of approximately 400,000 clones, around 16% of them appearing once. Sequenced input: naive CD4+ T cells from blood. The receptors derive from a woman aged 18-30 years in good health. CDR3s include the opening cysteine and the closing phenylalanine or tryptophan. Fields, in order: V gene, J gene, CDR3 protein.

TRBV9,TRBJ2-1,CASSVTSASYNEQFF
TRBV29-1,TRBJ2-3,CSAGHGTDTQYF
TRBV11-2,TRBJ2-6,CASSLSGAGANVLTF
TRBV29-1,TRBJ1-1,CSVERRMNTEAFF
TRBV5-6,TRBJ1-2,CASSWTGSGYTF
TRBV9,TRBJ2-3,CASRWVEGRADTQYF
TRBV30,TRBJ1-2,CAWSSDRLYGYTF
TRBV5-1,TRBJ1-1,CASSFSGENRAFF
TRBV29-1,TRBJ2-7,CSVGEQGTFSYEQYF
TRBV6-6,TRBJ2-7,CASSQKRERSEQYF
TRBV7-9,TRBJ2-5,CASSSGLVQETQYF
TRBV5-1,TRBJ2-2,CASSQRLGSASGELFF
TRBV5-4,TRBJ1-2,CASSRPGQVDGYTF
TRBV7-9,TRBJ2-1,CASSLALRGGSYNEQFF
TRBV11-2,TRBJ2-7,CASSSIRTGVHEQYF
TRBV29-1,TRBJ1-4,CSVSWQGNEKLFF
TRBV7-9,TRBJ2-1,CASSRTSYNEQFF
TRBV28,TRBJ2-1,CASSLSGTQDEQFF
TRBV28,TRBJ2-2,CAIPGGTVNTGELFF
TRBV10-3,TRBJ2-5,CAISEGGFWTQYF
TRBV11-1,TRBJ2-1,CASSLDLWTSGNEQFF
TRBV9,TRBJ2-2,CASSNINTGELFF
TRBV5-4,TRBJ2-5,CASSLERGFGVSETQYF
TRBV7-3,TRBJ2-2,CASSLGQLSGELFF
TRBV7-7,TRBJ2-5,CASSLEGPGYQETQYF
TRBV7-2,TRBJ1-5,CASSWGDGSNQPQHF
TRBV9,-,CASSVGGRIDEQYF
TRBV30,TRBJ1-3,CASDRGGNTIYF
TRBV6-1,TRBJ2-7,CAIPVSSYEQYF
TRBV30,TRBJ1-1,CAWSVRQGGYQAFF
TRBV29-1,TRBJ2-1,CSVDGLAGGYEQFF
TRBV4-1,TRBJ2-3,CASSRLGLAGGQDTQYF
TRBV7-2,TRBJ2-3,CASSVASVRTDTQYF
TRBV7-2,TRBJ2-1,CASSVYVRGGSSYNEQFF
TRBV27,TRBJ2-7,CASRHRPSGSQYEQYF
TRBV7-9,TRBJ2-1,CASSGVAGVYNEQFF
TRBV6-5,TRBJ2-7,CASSQNVPSYEQYF
TRBV5-1,TRBJ2-1,CASTAGLAGNHNEQFF
TRBV30,TRBJ1-2,CAWSSQPTGPYGYTF
TRBV2,TRBJ1-5,CASSEQGGINQPQHF
TRBV7-2,TRBJ2-5,CASGLHREETQYF
TRBV30,TRBJ1-1,CACRGAAKNTEAFF
TRBV27,TRBJ1-5,CASSFSHTGGNQPQHF
TRBV4-1,TRBJ2-1,CASSTFDLAGEDEQFF
TRBV18,TRBJ1-2,CASSPEETYGYTF
TRBV6-6,TRBJ2-1,CASSPKSGYNEQFF
TRBV4-2,TRBJ2-1,CASSQEQFNYNEQFF
TRBV29-1,TRBJ2-1,CSVAATGGVYNEQFF
TRBV9,TRBJ1-2,CASSETVNYGYTF
TRBV6-5,TRBJ2-7,CASRGLAEGPEQYF
TRBV25-1,TRBJ1-2,CASSEAGYYGYTF
TRBV7-8,TRBJ1-4,CASSPRDRGIGDEKLFF
TRBV19,TRBJ2-7,CASSIQVPYEQYF
TRBV28,TRBJ1-2,CASSARTGGNYGYTF